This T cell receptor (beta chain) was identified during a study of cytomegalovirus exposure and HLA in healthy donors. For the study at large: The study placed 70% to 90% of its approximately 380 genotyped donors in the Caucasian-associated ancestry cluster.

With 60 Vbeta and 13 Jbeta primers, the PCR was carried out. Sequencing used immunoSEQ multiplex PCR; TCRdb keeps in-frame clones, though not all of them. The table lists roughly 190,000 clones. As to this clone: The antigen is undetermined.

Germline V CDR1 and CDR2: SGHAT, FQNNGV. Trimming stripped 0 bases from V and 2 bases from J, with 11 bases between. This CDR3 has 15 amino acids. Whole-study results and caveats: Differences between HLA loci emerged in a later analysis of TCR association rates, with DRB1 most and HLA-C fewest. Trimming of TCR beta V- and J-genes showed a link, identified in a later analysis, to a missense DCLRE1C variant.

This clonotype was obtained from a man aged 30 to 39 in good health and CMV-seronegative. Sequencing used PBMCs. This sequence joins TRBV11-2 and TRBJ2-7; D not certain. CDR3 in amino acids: CASSLDRALAYEQYF. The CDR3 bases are TGTGCCAGCAGCTTAGACCGAGCCCTAGCCTACGAGCAGTACTTC.